The 9 T cell receptor beta chains reported below all come from one sample, sequenced in a study of cytomegalovirus exposure and HLA in healthy donors. The assay was immunoSEQ multiplex PCR, and TCRdb's table has in-frame clones only and misses some. The sample includes approximately 190,000 clones, around 83% of them seen just once. Sequences were obtained from PBMCs. Receptors were obtained from a woman aged 25 to 45 in good health and CMV-seropositive.

This chain links TRBV28 with TRBJ2-7, with D possibly matching TRBD2 (5 bases). Trimming pared 6 bases from V and 6 bases from J, leaving 15 bases between. Germline CDR1 is MDHEN and CDR2 is SYDVKM. This CDR3 has 13 amino acids. DNA for the CDR3: TGTGCCAGCAGCCCACCCCCCGCGGGCGAGCAGTACTTC. Translation: CASSPPPAGEQYF.

The V and J genes are TRBV30 and TRBJ2-1; D might be TRBD2 (6 bases). Germline V gene lookup returns CDR1 GTSNPN and CDR2 SVGIG (reference sequence). This CDR3 has 15 residues. Trimming pared 7 bases from V and 2 bases from J, leaving 18 bases between. CDR3 residues: CAYPSGTGAYNEQFF. The DNA for the CDR3 is TGTGCCTACCCGTCCGGGACTGGCGCCTACAATGAGCAGTTCTTC.

The chain carries TRBV27 and TRBJ2-3; D ambiguous. Trimming removed 2 bases from V and 3 bases from J, with 9 bases in between. Germline CDR1 reads MNHEY; CDR2 reads SMNVEV (reference sequence). This CDR3 is 14 amino acids long. As DNA, the CDR3 is TGTGCCAGCAGTTTAAATACTTGGACAGATACGCAGTATTTT. It is translated as CASSLNTWTDTQYF.

This clone was seen a few times. The chain recombines TRBV20-1 with TRBJ2-5; D remains ambiguous. The CDR3 is made up of 11 amino acids. CDR1 is DFQATT, CDR2 SNEGSKA, per germline (reference sequence). V lost 5 bases and J 7 bases, leaving 11 bases between the germline ends. CDR3 sequence (DNA): TGCAGTGCTCAAATCTCGGGGACCCAGTACTTC. Its translation: CSAQISGTQYF.

The CDR3 loop reads CASRLHGSEAFF. CDR3 sequence (DNA): TGTGCCAGCAGGCTTCACGGGTCGGAGGCTTTCTTT. The rearrangement links TRBV2 to TRBJ1-1, with unresolved D. CDR1 is SNHLY, CDR2 FYNNEI, per germline. The CDR3 loop spans 12 amino acids. V lost 6 bases and J lost 11, with 16 bases in between.

The chain employs TRBV28 and TRBJ2-3; 7 bases align to TRBD2. The V gene end was trimmed by 4 bases and the J gene end by 1 base; junction bases not matched to a gene: 5. Germline CDR1 is MDHEN and CDR2 is SYDVKM. CDR3 size: 15 residues. CDR3 protein: CASSSRGRGTDTQYF. The CDR3 bases are TGTGCCAGCAGTTCTCGGGGGAGGGGCACAGATACGCAGTATTTT.

The chain employs TRBV11-3 and TRBJ2-3, with 7 bases that match TRBD2. Germline trimming cut 9 bases from V and 2 bases from J; bases unmatched to any gene: 5. Germline V CDR1 and CDR2: SGHNT, YENEEA. The length of the CDR3 is 13 residues. The CDR3 DNA reads as TGTGCCAGTAGCGGGCGATACACAGATACGCAGTATTTT. This translates into CASSGRYTDTQYF.

Only a few counts were recorded for this clone. The rearrangement joins TRBV6-6 to TRBJ2-7; TRBD2 is a possible D gene (5 bases). CDR3 size: 12 residues. The ends were cut back, 2 bases at V and 7 bases at J, with 9 bases in the middle. The germline V gene has CDR1 MNHNY and CDR2 SVGAGI (reference sequence). The CDR3 reads CASSYEGYEQYF. CDR3 nucleotide sequence: TGTGCCAGCAGTTACGAGGGATATGAGCAGTACTTC.

This sequence joins TRBV13 and TRBJ2-7; maybe TRBD2 (5 bases). Trimming cost V 4 bases and J 7 bases, with 14 bases left between them. This CDR3 is 13 amino acids long. CDR1 and CDR2 (germline): PRHDT, FYEKMQ (reference sequence). DNA of the CDR3: TGTGCCAGCAGCTCTAATCGAGGGCGGGAGCAGTACTTC. Translating it yields CASSSNRGREQYF.